Presented here are 2 T cell receptor beta chains from one specimen sequenced in a study of OX40 agonist ivuxolimab in advanced cancers. The library was built by means of the immunoSEQ multiplex PCR assay. TCRdb carries this immuneACCESS record with in-frame sequences only. Its versions omit some clonotypes, under half of them owing to an unresolved V gene in the studies checked, with the rest unexplained. Within this sample are 3,000 to 4,000 clones, with about 80% of them counted one time only. Less than 50% of the sample rests with the top ten. This specimen was CD4+ or CD8+ T cells sorted from blood, taken in a trial of the OX40 agonist ivuxolimab. The source is an adult with an advanced solid tumor such as melanoma, head and neck, liver or kidney cancer.

This chain connects TRBV5-4 to TRBJ1-2; D is unresolved. Germline V gene lookup returns CDR1 SGHNT and CDR2 YYREEE (reference sequence). The CDR3 totals 14 residues. V dropped 0 bases and J dropped 2 bases, with 8 bases sitting between them. CDR3 bases: TGTGCCAGCAGCTTGGACATAGCCAACTATGGCTACACCTTC. This gives the protein CASSLDIANYGYTF.

This clone has more than one count but fewer than ten. This sequence joins TRBV18 and TRBJ2-1; the match to TRBD2 covers 8 bases. Germline V gives CDR1 KGHSH, CDR2 LQKENI. The CDR3 is 16 amino acids. Losses at the gene ends were 3 bases for V and 3 bases for J; bases not matched to a gene: 7. The CDR3 nucleotides read TGTGCCAGCTCACCGGGGGCGGGAGGTAACTACAATGAGCAGTTCTTC. It codes for CASSPGAGGNYNEQFF.